These T cell receptor beta chains were read from a single sample in a study of vaccination and CD4 T cells after COVID-19. TCRdb passed the PCR reads through MiXCR, listing each CDR3 protein once. The sample yields 25,000 or so distinct CDR3 sequences, 50% seen once. Specimen: CD4+ T cells from blood, collected about 7 months after SARS-CoV-2 vaccination. The receptors derive from a human donor who had recovered from COVID-19. The CDR3 runs from the conserved cysteine through the conserved F or W. A D gene is named only where the DNA matches it firmly. Some rows have no size entry. The others give once, few or many, or a class for an expanded clone.

J: TRBJ2-1
size: NA
D: NA
V: TRBV12-3/TRBV12-4
CDR3: CASSLAYNEQFF
DNA: TGTGCCAGCAGTTTAGCGTACAATGAGCAGTTCTTC

J: TRBJ2-7
size: NA
D: NA
V: TRBV27
CDR3: CASNRLASYEQYF
DNA: TGTGCCAGCAATCGTCTTGCCTCCTACGAGCAGTACTTC

J: TRBJ2-5
size: few
D: TRBD2
V: TRBV27
CDR3: CASSLTSGRRQETQYF
DNA: TGTGCCAGCAGTTTAACTAGCGGGAGGAGGCAAGAGACCCAGTACTTC

J: TRBJ2-3
size: few
D: TRBD2
V: TRBV27
CDR3: CASSSIAGGTDTQYF
DNA: TGTGCCAGCAGTTCCATTGCGGGAGGAACAGATACGCAGTATTTT

J: TRBJ2-5
size: NA
D: TRBD2
V: TRBV4-1
CDR3: CASSPGLAGRIGSETQYF
DNA: TGCGCCAGCAGCCCGGGACTAGCGGGTAGAATCGGGTCAGAGACCCAGTACTTC

J: TRBJ2-1
size: NA
D: TRBD2
V: TRBV20-1
CDR3: CSAGLAGSSYNEQFF
DNA: TGCAGTGCTGGTCTAGCGGGGAGCTCCTACAATGAGCAGTTCTTC

J: TRBJ1-2
size: NA
D: NA
V: TRBV29-1
CDR3: CSVGNYGYTF
DNA: TGCAGCGTAGGGAACTATGGCTACACCTTC

J: TRBJ2-7
size: NA
D: NA
V: TRBV7-9
CDR3: CASNDVQDPYEQYF
DNA: TGTGCCAGCAACGACGTACAAGACCCCTACGAGCAGTACTTC

J: TRBJ2-1
size: NA
D: TRBD2
V: TRBV15
CDR3: CATSRLAEVISEQFF
DNA: TGTGCCACCAGCCGACTAGCGGAGGTGATTTCTGAGCAGTTCTTC

J: TRBJ2-5
size: NA
D: TRBD2
V: TRBV7-9
CDR3: CASSRLAGLVETQYF
DNA: TGTGCCAGCAGCCGACTAGCGGGATTGGTTGAGACCCAGTACTTC

J: TRBJ1-6
size: once
D: TRBD1
V: TRBV4-1
CDR3: CASSQEGQDSPLHF
DNA: TGCGCCAGCAGCCAAGAGGGACAGGATTCACCCCTCCACTTT

J: TRBJ2-7
size: NA
D: TRBD1
V: TRBV6-1
CDR3: CASSNIPWTGERYEQYF
DNA: TGTGCCAGCAGTAATATTCCCTGGACAGGGGAGCGATACGAGCAGTACTTC

J: TRBJ2-3
size: NA
D: NA
V: TRBV20-1
CDR3: CSARDATRDTQYF
DNA: TGCAGTGCTAGAGACGCCACTAGGGATACGCAGTATTTT

J: TRBJ1-2
size: few
D: NA
V: TRBV7-2
CDR3: CASSRLASGVNYGYTF
DNA: TGTGCCAGCAGCCGACTCGCTTCAGGGGTCAACTATGGCTACACCTTC

J: TRBJ2-7
size: few
D: TRBD2
V: TRBV20-1
CDR3: CSASLAGYEQYF
DNA: TGCAGTGCTAGTCTAGCGGGCTACGAGCAGTACTTC

J: TRBJ2-6
size: NA
D: TRBD1
V: TRBV20-1
CDR3: CSASKPTGAGANVLTF
DNA: TGCAGTGCTAGCAAACCGACAGGGGCTGGGGCCAACGTCCTGACTTTC

J: TRBJ2-1
size: few
D: NA
V: TRBV6-2/TRBV6-3
CDR3: CASSFLREQFF
DNA: TGTGCCAGCAGCTTCTTGCGTGAGCAGTTCTTC

J: TRBJ2-3
size: NA
D: NA
V: TRBV20-1
CDR3: CSARGGSSTDTQYF
DNA: TGCAGTGCTAGGGGGGGTTCTAGCACAGATACGCAGTATTTT

J: TRBJ2-1
size: NA
D: NA
V: TRBV20-1
CDR3: CSARGLMGKYNEQFF
DNA: TGCAGTGCTAGAGGACTGATGGGAAAGTACAATGAGCAGTTCTTC

J: TRBJ2-5
size: few
D: NA
V: TRBV28
CDR3: CASSRIRETQYF
DNA: TGTGCCAGCAGTCGGATCCGAGAGACCCAGTACTTC

J: TRBJ2-5
size: NA
D: NA
V: TRBV20-1
CDR3: CSAHGPWTEQETQYF
DNA: TGCAGTGCTCACGGGCCCTGGACGGAACAAGAGACCCAGTACTTC

J: TRBJ2-7
size: few
D: NA
V: TRBV27
CDR3: CASSRRTGSYEQYF
DNA: TGTGCCAGCAGCAGACGAACAGGCTCCTACGAGCAGTACTTC

J: TRBJ2-5
size: NA
D: TRBD2
V: TRBV4-2
CDR3: CASRTEVLAGAETQYF
DNA: TGTGCCAGCAGAACCGAGGTCCTAGCGGGAGCTGAGACCCAGTACTTC

J: TRBJ1-1
size: NA
D: NA
V: TRBV7-3
CDR3: CASSLTGANTEAFF
DNA: TGTGCCAGCAGCTTAACAGGGGCGAACACTGAAGCTTTCTTT

J: TRBJ2-2
size: few
D: NA
V: TRBV24-1
CDR3: CATSAYENTGELFF
DNA: TGTGCCACCAGTGCGTACGAGAACACCGGGGAGCTGTTTTTT

J: TRBJ1-1
size: NA
D: NA
V: TRBV4-2
CDR3: CASSRTRQVKTMNTEAFF
DNA: TGTGCCAGCAGCCGGACGCGGCAGGTGAAGACCATGAACACTGAAGCTTTCTTT

J: TRBJ2-5
size: few
D: NA
V: TRBV28
CDR3: CASSTAALETQYF
DNA: TGTGCCAGCAGTACGGCAGCTTTAGAGACCCAGTACTTC

J: TRBJ1-5
size: NA
D: TRBD1
V: TRBV24-1
CDR3: CATSDPRQGSNQPQHF
DNA: TGTGCCACCAGTGACCCAAGACAGGGCAGCAATCAGCCCCAGCATTTT

J: TRBJ1-2
size: few
D: NA
V: TRBV27
CDR3: CASSLDNLSNYGYTF
DNA: TGTGCCAGCAGCCTTGACAATCTGTCTAACTATGGCTACACCTTC

J: TRBJ2-3
size: NA
D: TRBD2
V: TRBV27
CDR3: CASSVLAGGTDTQYF
DNA: TGTGCCAGCAGCGTGCTAGCGGGGGGCACAGATACGCAGTATTTT

J: TRBJ2-5
size: NA
D: NA
V: TRBV2
CDR3: CASSIQETQYF
DNA: TGTGCCAGCAGTATCCAAGAGACCCAGTACTTC

J: TRBJ2-7
size: NA
D: NA
V: TRBV20-1
CDR3: CSAREYRTASYEQYF
DNA: TGCAGTGCTAGAGAGTACCGGACAGCATCCTACGAGCAGTACTTC

J: TRBJ2-3
size: NA
D: TRBD1
V: TRBV7-3
CDR3: CASSSMTGGRRNTQYF
DNA: TGTGCCAGCAGCTCAATGACAGGGGGGCGCAGAAATACGCAGTATTTT

J: TRBJ2-7
size: NA
D: TRBD2
V: TRBV25-1
CDR3: CASSVAGVRYEQYF
DNA: TGTGCCAGCAGTGTAGCGGGAGTTCGGTACGAGCAGTACTTC

J: TRBJ2-5
size: NA
D: NA
V: TRBV6-2/TRBV6-3
CDR3: CASSYSRTVYQETQYF
DNA: TGTGCCAGCAGTTACTCGAGGACAGTATACCAAGAGACCCAGTACTTC

J: TRBJ2-3
size: NA
D: TRBD2
V: TRBV7-6
CDR3: CASSLRTSAPDTQYF
DNA: TGTGCCAGCAGCCTTCGGACTAGCGCCCCAGATACGCAGTATTTT

J: TRBJ1-1
size: NA
D: NA
V: TRBV30
CDR3: CAWARGVLAEAFF
DNA: TGTGCCTGGGCCAGAGGGGTACTTGCTGAAGCTTTCTTT

J: TRBJ2-5
size: NA
D: NA
V: TRBV20-1
CDR3: CSAPTGPAETQYF
DNA: TGCAGTGCCCCGACGGGACCAGCAGAGACCCAGTACTTC

J: TRBJ2-1
size: NA
D: NA
V: TRBV6-5
CDR3: CASSYRHAPLNEQFF
DNA: TGTGCCAGCAGTTACCGGCACGCCCCACTTAATGAGCAGTTCTTC